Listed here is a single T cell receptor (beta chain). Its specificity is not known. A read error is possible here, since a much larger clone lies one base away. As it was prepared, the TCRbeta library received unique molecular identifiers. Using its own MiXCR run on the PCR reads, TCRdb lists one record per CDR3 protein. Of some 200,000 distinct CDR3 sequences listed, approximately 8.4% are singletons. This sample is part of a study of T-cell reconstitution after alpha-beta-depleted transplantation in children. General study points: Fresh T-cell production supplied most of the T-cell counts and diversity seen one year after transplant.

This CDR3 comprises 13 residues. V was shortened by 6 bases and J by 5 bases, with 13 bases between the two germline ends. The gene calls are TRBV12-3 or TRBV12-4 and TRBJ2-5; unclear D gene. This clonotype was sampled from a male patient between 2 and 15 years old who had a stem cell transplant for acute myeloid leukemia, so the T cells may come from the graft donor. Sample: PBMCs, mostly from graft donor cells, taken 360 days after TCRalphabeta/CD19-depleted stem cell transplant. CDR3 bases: TGTGCCAGCAGCCAGGAAAACGAGGAGACCCAGTACTTC. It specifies CASSQENEETQYF.